The 15 T cell receptor beta chains in this list originate from one sample, sequenced in a study of blood T cells in healthy people across ages. Using a J-beta primer mix together with a sample-barcoded 5' primer, a second PCR was run for about 6 to 11 cycles. One entry per CDR3 protein, called by TCRdb with MiXCR from the 5' RACE reads. The data contain more than 1.4 million distinct CDR3 sequences, approximately 40% of them singletons. The sample was blood. These receptors were collected from a woman aged 18-30 years in good health.

The chain has TRBV12-3 or TRBV12-4 and TRBJ1-2; tentative D call: TRBD1 (5 bases). The V gene lost 7 bases and the J gene lost 2 bases, with 11 bases spanning the gap. The length of the CDR3 is 13 residues. CDR3 residues: CASIEGRNYGYTF. In nucleotides, the CDR3 is TGTGCCAGCATAGAGGGACGGAACTATGGCTACACCTTC.

V and J are TRBV9 and TRBJ1-2; 7 bases fit TRBD1. The CDR3 extends over 16 amino acids. Germline-derived CDR1 and CDR2 are SGDLS and YYNGEE. The J segment lost 0 bases and the V segment lost 0 bases, leaving 5 bases of the junction unmatched. For the CDR3, the DNA is TGTGCCAGCAGCGTAGGGGGACAGCAATCTAACTATGGCTACACCTTC. This codes for CASSVGGQQSNYGYTF.

This clonotype appeared a few times. The chain couples TRBV12-3 or TRBV12-4 to TRBJ2-1; TRBD2 agrees at 9 bases. V was pared by 5 bases and J by 10 bases, with 12 bases of the junction left unmatched. The CDR3 extends over 15 amino acids. The CDR3 protein is CASSVWAGGSEEQFF. CDR3 in DNA: TGTGCCAGCAGTGTCTGGGCGGGGGGGTCCGAGGAGCAGTTCTTC.

This clonotype was detected a few times. The rearrangement links TRBV20-1 to TRBJ2-3; 11 nucleotides align to TRBD2. Per germline, CDR1 DFQATT and CDR2 SNEGSKA (reference sequence). Trimming at V came to 6 bases and at J to 4 bases, leaving 12 bases not matched to a gene. This CDR3 contains 16 residues. The CDR3 region is CSAPYLAGGQPDTQYF. In nucleotides, the CDR3 is TGCAGTGCCCCGTACCTAGCGGGAGGACAGCCAGATACGCAGTATTTT.

The chain has TRBV6-1 and TRBJ1-6; D is possibly TRBD1 (5 bases). Germline V CDR1 and CDR2: MNHNS, SASEGT. V lost 2 bases and J lost 7, with 9 bases in between. CDR3 length equals 14 residues. Here the CDR3 DNA reads TGTGCCAGCAGTGAAATTGGGGGAAATTCACCCCTCCACTTT. It translates to CASSEIGGNSPLHF.

This clonotype has more than one count but fewer than ten. The rearrangement uses TRBV28 and TRBJ2-7; D is ambiguous. Germline V gene lookup returns CDR1 MDHEN and CDR2 SYDVKM. There are 10 residues in the CDR3. V lost 8 bases and J lost 6, with 8 bases in between. The CDR3 bases are TGTGCCAGCTCCTGGAGCGAGCAGTACTTC. Its protein product is CASSWSEQYF.

The chain uses TRBV6-5 and TRBJ2-1; TRBD1 might be the D (6 bases). The DNA end is more similar to TRBJ2-7, so the J call may be wrong. The CDR3 totals 16 residues. Germline V gene lookup returns CDR1 MNHEY and CDR2 SVGAGI. The CDR3 DNA reads as TGTGCCAGCAGTTACTCGCAGGGGAACACCTACAATGAGCAGTACTTC. The encoded protein is CASSYSQGNTYNEQYF.

Here the CDR3 reads CSGQPLSRFNYGYTF. CDR3 in DNA: TGCAGCGGCCAACCTCTGTCCCGATTTAACTATGGCTACACCTTC. V is TRBV29-1 and J is TRBJ1-2; D is uncertain. Germline V gene sequence: CDR1 SQVTM, CDR2 ANQGSEA. This CDR3 is built from 15 residues. Trimming removed 7 bases from V and 1 base from J, with 19 bases in between. The whole variable domain, filled in from reference TRBV29-1 and TRBJ1-2, reads SAVISQKPSRDICQRGTSLTIQCQVDSQVTMMFWYRQQPGQSLTLIATANQGSEATYESGFVIDKFPISRPNLTFSTLTVSNMSPEDSSIYLCSGQPLSRFNYGYTFGSGTRLTVV.

This clonotype occurred a few times. The chain uses TRBV27 and TRBJ1-2, with no clear D. With 6 bases removed from V and 4 bases from J, the gap between germline ends came to 12 bases. The germline V gene encodes CDR1 MNHEY and CDR2 SMNVEV (reference sequence). The CDR3 totals 13 residues. This chain's CDR3 is CASRTFEGYGYTF. The CDR3 nucleotides are TGTGCCAGCAGAACTTTCGAAGGCTATGGCTACACCTTC.

The chain employs TRBV9 and TRBJ2-3, with 7 positions matching TRBD1. V gave up 6 bases and J gave up 2 bases; unmatched junction bases: 3. CDR3 size: 13 residues. CDR1 SGDLS and CDR2 YYNGEE come from the germline V gene. The CDR3 bases are TGTGCCAGCAAGGACAGGATCACAGATACGCAGTATTTT. Translated: CASKDRITDTQYF.

This clonotype has a handful of counts. The chain is built from TRBV28 and TRBJ2-1, with D tentatively TRBD1 or TRBD2 (6 bases each). The CDR3 is 14 residues long. Per the germline V gene, CDR1 is MDHEN and CDR2 is SYDVKM. Trimming removed 3 bases at V and 6 bases at J, with 12 bases between. CDR3 DNA: TGTGCCAGCAGTTTTGGGCCGGGGGCCAATGAGCAGTTCTTC. As protein: CASSFGPGANEQFF.

The sample holds one count of this clonotype. The rearrangement links TRBV4-1 to TRBJ2-3; D possibly uses TRBD1 or TRBD2 (6 bases each). V was clipped by 3 bases and J by 2 bases, with 12 bases between them. Germline V gene lookup returns CDR1 MGHRA and CDR2 YSYEKL. This CDR3 region has 15 residues. The CDR3 is CASSQGGTFTDTQYF. CDR3 sequence (DNA): TGCGCCAGCAGCCAGGGGGGCACTTTCACAGATACGCAGTATTTT.

The sample holds a few counts of this clonotype. CDR3 sequence reads: CASRKKGLGGYTF. The CDR3 DNA follows: TGTGCCAGCAGAAAGAAGGGACTGGGGGGCTACACCTTC. V is TRBV27 and J is TRBJ1-2; possible D gene TRBD1, 5 bases. The CDR3 runs to 13 residues. V gave up 6 bases and J gave up 8 bases, with 16 bases separating them. CDR1 is MNHEY, CDR2 SMNVEV, per germline (reference sequence).

The chain has TRBV6-1 and TRBJ1-2; 8 bases map to TRBD1. CDR3 size: 14 residues. Germline loops: CDR1 MNHNS, CDR2 SASEGT. With 1 base clipped from V and 8 bases from J, the junction kept 6 bases outside the gene matches. CDR3 residues: CASSEESQGEGYTF. CDR3 DNA: TGTGCCAGCAGTGAAGAATCACAGGGGGAAGGCTACACCTTC.

Note on this clonotype: The junction and the germline gene differ at one end; a read error may be behind it. The chain carries TRBV3-1 and TRBJ1-6, with D hard to call. CDR3 length: 13 residues. CDR1 is LGHDT and CDR2 is YNNKEL in the germline V gene (reference sequence). The CDR3 DNA sequence: TGTGCCAGCCGAAGTAATTGGAATTCACCCCCCCACTTT. This sequence encodes CASRSNWNSPPHF.